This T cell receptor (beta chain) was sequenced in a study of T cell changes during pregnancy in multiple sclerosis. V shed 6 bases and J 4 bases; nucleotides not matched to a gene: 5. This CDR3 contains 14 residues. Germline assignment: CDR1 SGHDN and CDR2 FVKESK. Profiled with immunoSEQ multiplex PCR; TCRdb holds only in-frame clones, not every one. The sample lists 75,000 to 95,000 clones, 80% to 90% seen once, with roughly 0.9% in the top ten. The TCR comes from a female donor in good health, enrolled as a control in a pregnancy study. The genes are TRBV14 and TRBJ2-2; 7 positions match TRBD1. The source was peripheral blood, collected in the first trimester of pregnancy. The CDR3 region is CASRRQGVTGELFF. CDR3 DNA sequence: TGTGCCAGCAGGCGACAGGGTGTCACCGGGGAGCTGTTTTTT.